Described below is a single TCR beta chain sequence and its context. Profiled with immunoSEQ multiplex PCR; TCRdb holds only in-frame clones, not every one. The repertoire consists of 70,000 to 90,000 clones, with about 88% occurring once and the leading ten covering about an eighth. This sample is part of a study of OX40 agonist ivuxolimab in advanced cancers. Germline V gene lookup returns CDR1 SGHNT and CDR2 YENEEA. The CDR3 loop spans 14 amino acids. The source was CD4+ or CD8+ T cells sorted from blood, collected in a trial of the OX40 agonist ivuxolimab. This clonotype originated in an adult with an advanced solid tumor such as melanoma, head and neck, liver or kidney cancer. The chain employs TRBV11-3 and TRBJ2-5; D is ambiguous. The DNA end favors TRBJ2-7, so the J call may be wrong. The CDR3 spells CASSPTMYTYEQYF. The CDR3 coding sequence is TGTGCCAGCAGCCCGACGATGTATACGTACGAGCAGTACTTC.